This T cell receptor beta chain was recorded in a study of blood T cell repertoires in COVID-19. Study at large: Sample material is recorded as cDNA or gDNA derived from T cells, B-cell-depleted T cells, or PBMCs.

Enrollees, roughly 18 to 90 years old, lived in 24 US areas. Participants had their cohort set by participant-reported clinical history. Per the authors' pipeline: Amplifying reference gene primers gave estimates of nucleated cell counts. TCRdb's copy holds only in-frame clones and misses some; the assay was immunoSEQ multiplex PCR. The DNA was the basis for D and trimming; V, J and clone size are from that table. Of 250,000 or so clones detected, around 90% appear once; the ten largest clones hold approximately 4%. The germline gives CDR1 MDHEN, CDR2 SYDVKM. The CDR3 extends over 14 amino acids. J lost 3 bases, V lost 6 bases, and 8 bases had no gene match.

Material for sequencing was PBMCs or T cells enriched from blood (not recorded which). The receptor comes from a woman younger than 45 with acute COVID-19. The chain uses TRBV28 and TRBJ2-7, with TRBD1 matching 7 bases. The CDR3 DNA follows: TGTGCCAGCAGGGGTGGGGACAGCTACTACGAGCAGTACTTC. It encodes CASRGGDSYYEQYF.